These 7 T cell receptor beta chains share one sample of origin, sequenced in a study of blood T cell repertoires in COVID-19. Profiling relied on immunoSEQ multiplex PCR, and the TCRdb table lists in-frame clones only, not all of them. The data show approximately 200,000 clones, roughly 80% seen once. What was sequenced was peripheral blood. Every receptor here comes from a woman in her twenties or thirties with acute or convalescent COVID-19.

The chain employs TRBV4-2 and TRBJ2-6; D is unclear. Trimming removed 0 bases at V and 0 bases at J, with 6 bases between. This CDR3 region has 16 residues. Per the germline V gene, CDR1 is LGHNA and CDR2 is YNFKEQ. This CDR3 reads CASSQDGVSGANVLTF. CDR3 DNA: TGTGCCAGCAGCCAAGATGGAGTCTCTGGGGCCAACGTCCTGACTTTC.

V gene TRBV7-9 combines with J gene TRBJ2-2; no clear D. The CDR3 totals 14 residues. V dropped 1 base and J dropped 0 bases, with 3 bases sitting between them. Germline assignment: CDR1 SEHNR and CDR2 FQNEAQ (reference sequence). DNA for the CDR3: TGTGCCAGCAGCTTAGGCGCGAACACCGGGGAGCTGTTTTTT. Amino acid sequence: CASSLGANTGELFF.

The gene calls are TRBV7-2 and TRBJ1-2; a possible D gene is TRBD1 (6 bases). This CDR3 is built from 16 residues. V was pared by 5 bases and J by 2 bases, with 18 bases between. The germline V gene has CDR1 SGHTA and CDR2 FQGNSA. The CDR3 sequence is CASSTYLDRLNYGYTF. CDR3 sequence (DNA): TGTGCCAGCAGCACCTACTTGGACAGACTAAACTATGGCTACACCTTC.

The CDR3: CASSQGTSGFLSTDTQYF. The CDR3 coding sequence is TGTGCCAGCAGCCAGGGGACTAGCGGGTTCCTTAGCACAGATACGCAGTATTTT. This chain uses TRBV4-2 with TRBJ2-3, with TRBD2 matching 12 bases. The length of the CDR3 is 18 residues. Germline CDR1 LGHNA, CDR2 YNFKEQ. V trimming: 3 bases; J trimming: 0 bases; junction bases outside the gene matches: 7.

The chain uses TRBV28 and TRBJ2-1; D is ambiguous. The CDR3 is made up of 13 amino acids. Per germline, CDR1 MDHEN and CDR2 SYDVKM. V was pared by 5 bases and J by 7 bases, with 12 bases between. CDR3 in amino acids: CASSSKQRNEQFF. Here the CDR3 DNA reads TGTGCCAGCAGTAGTAAACAGAGAAATGAGCAGTTCTTC.

The DNA for the CDR3 is TGTGCCAGCAGCTTGAACTGGGCATACCTGACAGATACGCAGTATTTT. Its protein is CASSLNWAYLTDTQYF. The chain links TRBV5-6 to TRBJ2-3; no firm D call. The CDR3 has 16 amino acids. With 1 base removed from V and 3 bases from J, the gap between germline ends came to 15 bases. The germline V gene has CDR1 SGHDT and CDR2 YYEEEE.

The rearrangement joins TRBV11-2 to TRBJ2-1, with TRBD2 matching 8 bases. V gave up 0 bases and J gave up 9 bases; unmatched junction bases: 7. CDR1 is SGHAT and CDR2 is FQNNGV in the germline V gene. The CDR3 loop spans 15 amino acids. The CDR3 here is CASSLEGTSWGEQFF. CDR3 coding DNA: TGTGCCAGCAGCTTAGAGGGGACTAGTTGGGGTGAGCAGTTCTTC. Using reference TRBV11-2 and TRBJ2-1 for the parts outside the CDR3, the full variable domain is EAGVAQSPRYKIIEKRQSVAFWCNPISGHATLYWYQQILGQGPKLLIQFQNNGVVDDSQLPKDRFSAERLKGVDSTLKIQPAKLEDSAVYLCASSLEGTSWGEQFFGPGTRLTVL.